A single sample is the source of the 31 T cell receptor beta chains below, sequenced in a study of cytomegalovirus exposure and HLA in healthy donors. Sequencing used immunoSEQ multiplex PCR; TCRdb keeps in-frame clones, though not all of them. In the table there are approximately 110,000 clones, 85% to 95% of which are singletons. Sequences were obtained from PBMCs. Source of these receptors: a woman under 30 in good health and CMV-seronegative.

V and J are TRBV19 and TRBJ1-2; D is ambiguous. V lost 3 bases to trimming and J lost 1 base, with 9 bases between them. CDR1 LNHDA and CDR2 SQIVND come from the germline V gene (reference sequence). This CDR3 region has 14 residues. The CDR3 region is CASSMRQNNYGYTF. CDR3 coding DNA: TGTGCCAGTAGTATGCGGCAGAATAACTATGGCTACACCTTC. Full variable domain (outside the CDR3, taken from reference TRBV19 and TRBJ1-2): DGGITQSPKYLFRKEGQNVTLSCEQNLNHDAMYWYRQDPGQGLRLIYYSQIVNDFQKGDIAEGYSVSREKKESFPLTVTSAQKNPTAFYLCASSMRQNNYGYTFGSGTRLTVV.

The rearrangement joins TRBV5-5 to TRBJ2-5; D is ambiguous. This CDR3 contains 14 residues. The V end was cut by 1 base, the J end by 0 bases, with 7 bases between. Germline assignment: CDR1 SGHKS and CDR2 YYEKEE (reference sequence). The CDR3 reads CASSLSSYQETQYF. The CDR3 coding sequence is TGTGCCAGCAGCTTGTCTAGTTACCAAGAGACCCAGTACTTC.

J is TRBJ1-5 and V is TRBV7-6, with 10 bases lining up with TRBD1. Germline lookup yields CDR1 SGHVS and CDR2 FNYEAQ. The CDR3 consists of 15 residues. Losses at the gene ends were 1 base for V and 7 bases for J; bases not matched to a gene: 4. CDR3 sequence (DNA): TGTGCCAGCAGCTTAGGACAGGGGGCCTACCAGCCCCAGCATTTT. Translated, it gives CASSLGQGAYQPQHF.

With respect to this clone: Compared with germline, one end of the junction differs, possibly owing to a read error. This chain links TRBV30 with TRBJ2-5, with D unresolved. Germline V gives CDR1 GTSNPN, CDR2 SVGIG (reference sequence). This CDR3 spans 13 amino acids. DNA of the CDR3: TGTGCCTGGAGCCAGACTTCTGAAGAGTCCCAGTACTTC. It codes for CAWSQTSEESQYF.

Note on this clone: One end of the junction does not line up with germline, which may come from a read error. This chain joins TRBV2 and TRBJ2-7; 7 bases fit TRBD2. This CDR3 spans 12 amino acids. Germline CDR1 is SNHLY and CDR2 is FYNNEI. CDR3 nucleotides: TGTGCCAGCAGGGGGGGGTCCTCCGAGCAGTACTTC. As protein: CASRGGSSEQYF.

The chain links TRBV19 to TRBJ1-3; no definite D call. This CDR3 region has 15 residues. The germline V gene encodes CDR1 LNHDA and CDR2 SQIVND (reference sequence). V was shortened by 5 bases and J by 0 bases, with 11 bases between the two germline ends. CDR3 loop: CASSVSGDSGNTIYF. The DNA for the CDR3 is TGTGCCAGTAGTGTGTCCGGTGACTCTGGAAACACCATATATTTT. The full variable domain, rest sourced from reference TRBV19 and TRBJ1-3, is DGGITQSPKYLFRKEGQNVTLSCEQNLNHDAMYWYRQDPGQGLRLIYYSQIVNDFQKGDIAEGYSVSREKKESFPLTVTSAQKNPTAFYLCASSVSGDSGNTIYFGEGSWLTVV.

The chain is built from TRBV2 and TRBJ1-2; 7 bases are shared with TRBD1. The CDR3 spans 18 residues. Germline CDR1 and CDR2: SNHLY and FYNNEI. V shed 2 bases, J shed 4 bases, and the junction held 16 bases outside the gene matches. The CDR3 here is CASSEYGQGESGSYGYTF. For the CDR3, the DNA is TGTGCCAGCAGTGAATACGGGCAGGGGGAGTCTGGCTCCTATGGCTACACCTTC.

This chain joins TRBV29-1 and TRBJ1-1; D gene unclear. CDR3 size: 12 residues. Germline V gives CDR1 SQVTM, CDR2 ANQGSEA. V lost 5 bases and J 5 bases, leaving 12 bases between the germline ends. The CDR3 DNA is TGCAGCGTTCGCCCCCCAGATACTGAAGCTTTCTTT. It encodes CSVRPPDTEAFF. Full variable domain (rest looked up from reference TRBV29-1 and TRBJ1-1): SAVISQKPSRDICQRGTSLTIQCQVDSQVTMMFWYRQQPGQSLTLIATANQGSEATYESGFVIDKFPISRPNLTFSTLTVSNMSPEDSSIYLCSVRPPDTEAFFGQGTRLTVV.

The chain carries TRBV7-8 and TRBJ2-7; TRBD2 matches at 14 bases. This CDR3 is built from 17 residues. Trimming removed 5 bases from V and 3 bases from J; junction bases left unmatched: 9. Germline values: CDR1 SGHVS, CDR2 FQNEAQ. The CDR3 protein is CASSMGLAGDAFYEQYF. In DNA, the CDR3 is TGTGCCAGCAGCATGGGACTAGCGGGAGATGCCTTCTACGAGCAGTACTTC.

CDR3 region: CASSIRGSNQPQHF. CDR3 nucleotides: TGTGCCAGCAGTATCAGGGGTAGCAATCAGCCCCAGCATTTT. The chain recombines TRBV6-5 with TRBJ1-5; D perhaps matches TRBD1 (6 bases). The V end was cut by 5 bases, the J end by 0 bases, with 8 bases between. CDR1 MNHEY and CDR2 SVGAGI come from the germline V gene. This CDR3 region has 14 residues.

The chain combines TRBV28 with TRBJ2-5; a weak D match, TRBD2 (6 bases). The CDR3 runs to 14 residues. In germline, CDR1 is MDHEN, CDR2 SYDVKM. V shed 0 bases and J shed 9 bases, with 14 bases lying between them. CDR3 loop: CASSLWTRWEAQYF. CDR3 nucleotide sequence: TGTGCCAGCAGTTTATGGACTAGATGGGAAGCCCAGTACTTC.

The CDR3 region is CASSYLSGSSYEQYF. As DNA, the CDR3 is TGTGCCAGCAGTTACTTATCGGGGAGCTCCTACGAGCAGTACTTC. The chain joins TRBV6-5 to TRBJ2-7; possibly TRBD2 for D (5 bases). Germline V gene sequence: CDR1 MNHEY, CDR2 SVGAGI. This CDR3 is 15 amino acids long. V was pared by 1 base and J by 0 bases, with 10 bases between.

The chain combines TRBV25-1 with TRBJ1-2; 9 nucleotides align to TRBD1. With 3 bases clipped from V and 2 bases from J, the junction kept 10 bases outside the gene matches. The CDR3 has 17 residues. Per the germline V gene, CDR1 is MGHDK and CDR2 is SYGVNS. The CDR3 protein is CASSDRDRERGNYGYTF. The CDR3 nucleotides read TGTGCCAGCAGTGACCGGGACAGGGAGAGGGGCAACTATGGCTACACCTTC.

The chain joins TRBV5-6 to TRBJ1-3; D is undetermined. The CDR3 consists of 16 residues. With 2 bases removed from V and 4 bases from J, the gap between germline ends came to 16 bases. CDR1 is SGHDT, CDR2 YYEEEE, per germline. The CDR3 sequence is CASSFGAGTHGNTIYF. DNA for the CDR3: TGTGCCAGCAGCTTCGGTGCAGGAACGCACGGAAACACCATATATTTT.

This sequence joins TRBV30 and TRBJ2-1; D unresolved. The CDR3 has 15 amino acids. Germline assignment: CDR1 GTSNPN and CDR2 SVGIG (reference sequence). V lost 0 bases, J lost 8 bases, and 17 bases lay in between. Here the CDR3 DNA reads TGTGCCTGGAGTGTACCTGGTAGAGGTATCGATGAGCAGTTCTTC. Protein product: CAWSVPGRGIDEQFF.

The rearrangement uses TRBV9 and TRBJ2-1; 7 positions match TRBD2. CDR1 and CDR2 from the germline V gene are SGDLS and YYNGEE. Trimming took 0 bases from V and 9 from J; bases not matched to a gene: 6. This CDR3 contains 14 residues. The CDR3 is CASSVVSREGEQFF. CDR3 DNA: TGTGCCAGCAGCGTAGTATCTAGGGAGGGTGAGCAGTTCTTC.

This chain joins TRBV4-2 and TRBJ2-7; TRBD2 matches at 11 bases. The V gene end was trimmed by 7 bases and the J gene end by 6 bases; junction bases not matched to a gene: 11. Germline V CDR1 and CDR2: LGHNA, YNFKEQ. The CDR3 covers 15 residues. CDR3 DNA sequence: TGTGCCAGCACCAACCCGACTAGCGGGATGCGCGAGCAGTACTTC. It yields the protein CASTNPTSGMREQYF.

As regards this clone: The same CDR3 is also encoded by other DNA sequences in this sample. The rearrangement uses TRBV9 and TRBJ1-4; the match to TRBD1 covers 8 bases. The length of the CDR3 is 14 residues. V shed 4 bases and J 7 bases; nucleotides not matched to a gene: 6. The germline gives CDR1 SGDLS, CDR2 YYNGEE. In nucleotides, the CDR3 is TGTGCCAGCAGCCCCCGGACAGGGAGTGAAAAACTGTTTTTT. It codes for CASSPRTGSEKLFF.

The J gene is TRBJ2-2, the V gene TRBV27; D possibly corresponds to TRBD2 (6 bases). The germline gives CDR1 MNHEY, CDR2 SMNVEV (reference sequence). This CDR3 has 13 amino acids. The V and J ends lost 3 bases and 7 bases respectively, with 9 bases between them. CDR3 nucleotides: TGTGCCAGCAGTTTGGGAGGTCGCGGGGAGCTGTTTTTT. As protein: CASSLGGRGELFF.

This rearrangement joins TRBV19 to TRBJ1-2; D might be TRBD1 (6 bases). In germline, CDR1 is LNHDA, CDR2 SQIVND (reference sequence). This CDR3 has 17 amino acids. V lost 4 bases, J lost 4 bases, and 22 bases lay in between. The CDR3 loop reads CASSTNSQGLRFYGYTF. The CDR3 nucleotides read TGTGCCAGTAGTACCAACTCACAGGGCCTGCGTTTCTATGGCTACACCTTC.

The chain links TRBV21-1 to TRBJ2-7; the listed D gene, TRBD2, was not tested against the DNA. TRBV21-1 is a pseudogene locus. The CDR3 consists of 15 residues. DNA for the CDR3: TGTGCCAGCAGCAAAGGGGTAGCGGGGAGATACGAGCAGTACTTC. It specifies CASSKGVAGRYEQYF.

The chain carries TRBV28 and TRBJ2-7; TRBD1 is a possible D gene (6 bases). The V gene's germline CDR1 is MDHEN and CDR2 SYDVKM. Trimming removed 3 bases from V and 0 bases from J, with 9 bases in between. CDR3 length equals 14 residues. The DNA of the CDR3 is TGTGCCAGCAGTTTTGGACAGCACTCCTACGAGCAGTACTTC. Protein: CASSFGQHSYEQYF.

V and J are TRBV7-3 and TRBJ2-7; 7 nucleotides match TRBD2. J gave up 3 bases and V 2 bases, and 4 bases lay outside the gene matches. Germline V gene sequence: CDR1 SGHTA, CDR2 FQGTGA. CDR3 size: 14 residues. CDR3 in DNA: TGTGCCAGCAGCTTAGCCGGGACTAACTACGAGCAGTACTTC. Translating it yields CASSLAGTNYEQYF.

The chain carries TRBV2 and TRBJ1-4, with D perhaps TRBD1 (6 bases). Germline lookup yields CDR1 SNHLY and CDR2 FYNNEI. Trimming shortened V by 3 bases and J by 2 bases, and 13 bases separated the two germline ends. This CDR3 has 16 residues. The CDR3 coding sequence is TGTGCCAGCAGTGACCGGGGGGGGCCGACTAATGAAAAACTGTTTTTT. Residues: CASSDRGGPTNEKLFF. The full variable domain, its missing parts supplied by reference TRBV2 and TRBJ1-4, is EPEVTQTPSHQVTQMGQEVILRCVPISNHLYFYWYRQILGQKVEFLVSFYNNEISEKSEIFDDQFSVERPDGSNFTLKIRSTKLEDSAMYFCASSDRGGPTNEKLFFGSGTQLSVL.

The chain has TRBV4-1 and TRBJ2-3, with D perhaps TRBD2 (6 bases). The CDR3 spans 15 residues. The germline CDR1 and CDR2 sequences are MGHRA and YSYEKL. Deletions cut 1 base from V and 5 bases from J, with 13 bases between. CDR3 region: CASSQGGGAGDTQYF. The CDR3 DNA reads TGCGCCAGCAGCCAAGGAGGAGGGGCAGGAGATACGCAGTATTTT.

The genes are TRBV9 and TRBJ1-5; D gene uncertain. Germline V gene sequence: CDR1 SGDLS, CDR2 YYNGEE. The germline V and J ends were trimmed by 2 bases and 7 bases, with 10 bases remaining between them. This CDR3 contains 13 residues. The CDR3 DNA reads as TGTGCCAGCAGCGTGAGCCCGCTCCAGCCCCAGCATTTT. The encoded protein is CASSVSPLQPQHF.

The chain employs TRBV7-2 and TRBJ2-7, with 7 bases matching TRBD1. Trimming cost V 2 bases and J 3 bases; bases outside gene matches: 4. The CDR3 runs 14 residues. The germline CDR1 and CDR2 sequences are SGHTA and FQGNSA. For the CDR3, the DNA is TGTGCCAGCAGCTTACAGGGACAGATCTACGAGCAGTACTTC. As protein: CASSLQGQIYEQYF.

CDR3 residues: CASSWDSYQPQHF. The CDR3 bases are TGTGCCAGCAGCTGGGACAGTTACCAGCCCCAGCATTTT. The chain employs TRBV5-5 and TRBJ1-5, with 7 bases lining up with TRBD1. The CDR3 sequence is 13 residues long. The V gene end was trimmed by 3 bases and the J gene end by 7 bases; junction bases not matched to a gene: 4. CDR1 is SGHKS, CDR2 YYEKEE, per germline (reference sequence).

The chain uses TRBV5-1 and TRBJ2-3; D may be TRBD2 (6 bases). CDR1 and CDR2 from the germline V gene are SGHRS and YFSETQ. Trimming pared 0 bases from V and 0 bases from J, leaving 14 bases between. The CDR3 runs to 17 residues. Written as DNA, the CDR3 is TGCGCCAGCAGCTTGGCCCCACTAGCAGGAAGCACAGATACGCAGTATTTT. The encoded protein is CASSLAPLAGSTDTQYF.

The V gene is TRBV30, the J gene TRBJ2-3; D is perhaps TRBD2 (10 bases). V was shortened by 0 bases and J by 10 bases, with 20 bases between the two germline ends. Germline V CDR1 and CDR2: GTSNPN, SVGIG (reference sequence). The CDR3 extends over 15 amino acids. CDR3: CAWSVAGQGTSAQYF. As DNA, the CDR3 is TGTGCCTGGAGTGTGGCTGGACAGGGGACTAGCGCGCAGTATTTT.

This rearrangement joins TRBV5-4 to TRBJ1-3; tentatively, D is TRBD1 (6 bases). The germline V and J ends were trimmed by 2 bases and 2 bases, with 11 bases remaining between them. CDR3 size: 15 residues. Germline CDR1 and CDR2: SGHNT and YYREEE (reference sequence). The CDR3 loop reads CASSFQGLAGNTIYF. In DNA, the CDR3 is TGTGCCAGCAGCTTTCAGGGGTTGGCTGGAAACACCATATATTTT.